This T cell receptor (beta chain) comes out of a study of T cell repertoires in cytomegalovirus infection. The wider study: Public TCR beta signatures provided an indication of both CMV infection and a matching HLA type. Study-level findings and limits: In two of eight donors, the top clonotype was HLA-C-restricted CMV-specific. Cumulative public TCR beta family frequency identified CMV carriers with the relevant HLA.

At least ten counts were recorded for this clonotype. Its antigen is unknown. Per germline, CDR1 SEHNR and CDR2 FQNEAQ (reference sequence). Trimming removed 3 bases from V and 6 bases from J, with 3 bases in between. The CDR3 spans 11 residues. TCRdb re-called the reads through MiXCR, storing one row per CDR3 protein. This sample has 250,000 or so distinct CDR3 sequences, with about a sixth found just once. The rearrangement links TRBV7-9 to TRBJ1-5; the D is unclear. The source material was CD8+ T cells from PBMCs. This TCR derives from a human donor in good health (CMV status not recorded). Some clones in this sample may be carry-over from other donors' samples. The CDR3: CASSLPQPQHF. CDR3 nucleotide sequence: TGTGCCAGCAGCTTGCCTCAGCCCCAGCATTTT. Based on the CDR3 plus reference TRBV7-9 and TRBJ1-5, the full variable domain is DTGVSQNPRHKITKRGQNVTFRCDPISEHNRLYWYRQTLGQGPEFLTYFQNEAQLEKSRLLSDRFSAERPKGSFSTLEIQRTEQGDSAMYLCASSLPQPQHFGDGTRLSIL.